This TCR beta chain is from a study of shared clonotypes between healthy human individuals. In replicate PCRs of sorted subsets, about 190 ng DNA, tens of thousands of T cell genomes, was used. The data were produced by immunoSEQ multiplex PCR, yet TCRdb's version contains in-frame clones alone and is incomplete. The data contain 2 million to 2.5 million clones, 93% of them seen just once; the ten biggest clones take up about 0.41%. Trimming left V 0 bases short and J 6 bases short, with 12 bases between. CDR1 is LNHDA, CDR2 SQIVND, per germline (reference sequence). There are 15 residues in the CDR3.

This sequence was found in a man aged 18 to 35 in good health. Some clones in this sample may be carry-over from other donors' samples. The sample consisted of naive CD4+ T cells from PBMCs. Subset specified: CD45RA+ positively selected. The chain links TRBV19 to TRBJ1-5, with D hard to call. CDR3 amino acids: CASSIDWAVRQPQHF. CDR3 nucleotide sequence: TGTGCCAGTAGTATAGATTGGGCCGTCCGTCAGCCCCAGCATTTT.